This section outlines one T cell receptor beta chain sequence together with its context. The CDR3 sequence is 11 residues long. V was pared by 3 bases and J by 18 bases, with 12 bases between. Germline V gene sequence: CDR1 SGHAT, CDR2 FQNNGV. The table came from immunoSEQ multiplex PCR; TCRdb's copy has only in-frame clones and leaves some out. The sample yields fewer than 25,000 clones, about nine tenths seen once. The data originate from a study of OX40 agonist ivuxolimab in advanced cancers. This receptor was taken from an adult with an advanced solid tumor such as melanoma, head and neck, liver or kidney cancer. The chain recombines TRBV11-2 with TRBJ2-6; D gene uncertain. Material: CD4+ or CD8+ T cells sorted from blood, obtained in a trial of the OX40 agonist ivuxolimab. The CDR3 DNA reads as TGTGCCAGCAGCTTTTCGCTGATTCGGACTTTC. Translated: CASSFSLIRTF.